This T cell receptor beta chain came from a study of T cells in women clearing cervical HPV infection. Background on the study: Blood came at first lesion visit for cases, post-clearance for controls. Findings of the study overall: A classifier using richness and V gene abundances reached an AUC of approximately 0.8. Cases carried less TRBV6-7 than controls: about 0.1% versus 0.15%.

Only in-frame clones appear in the TCRdb table, and some are missing; sequencing was by immunoSEQ multiplex PCR. Listed are tens of thousands of clones; about 8.6% falls within the top ten. Concerning this clone: No antigen is known for it. The observed sequence ends 3 residues before the CDR3 terminus, with the missing tail filled in from the germline J gene.

Deletions cut 8 bases from V and 2 bases from J, with 7 bases between. The CDR3 spans 11 residues. Germline CDR1 and CDR2: SNHLY and FYNNEI. Material: blood buffy coat. This chain uses TRBV2 with TRBJ2-7; D is uncertain. The origin of this receptor is a woman aged 18 to 75 with a cervical HPV16 infection that either progressed to CIN3+ or cleared (not recorded which). The CDR3 sequence: CASGPAYEQYF. The sequenced CDR3 bases are TGTGCCAGCGGGCCTGCCTACGAG.